The clone carrying this T cell receptor beta chain turned up a few times. What it binds is unknown. V was pared by 6 bases and J by 10 bases, with 16 bases between. Germline CDR1 reads DFQATT; CDR2 reads SNEGSKA (reference sequence). The CDR3 totals 12 residues. This sample is part of a study of CD8 T cells in ankylosing spondylitis. Overall study results and limits: For ankylosing spondylitis blood, a TCR beta motif of 8 or 9 highly homologous variants appeared characteristic.

A single record per CDR3 protein comes from TCRdb applying MiXCR to the 5' RACE reads. This table has 350,000 to 550,000 distinct CDR3 sequences, roughly 25% appearing once. The V and J genes are TRBV20-1 and TRBJ2-1; no definite D call. The source material was blood, either unsorted or a sorted T cell fraction (not recorded which). The sequence was obtained from a male donor with ankylosing spondylitis. The CDR3 reads CSAQTSGIEQFF. As DNA, the CDR3 is TGCAGTGCACAGACGTCCGGCATCGAGCAGTTCTTC.